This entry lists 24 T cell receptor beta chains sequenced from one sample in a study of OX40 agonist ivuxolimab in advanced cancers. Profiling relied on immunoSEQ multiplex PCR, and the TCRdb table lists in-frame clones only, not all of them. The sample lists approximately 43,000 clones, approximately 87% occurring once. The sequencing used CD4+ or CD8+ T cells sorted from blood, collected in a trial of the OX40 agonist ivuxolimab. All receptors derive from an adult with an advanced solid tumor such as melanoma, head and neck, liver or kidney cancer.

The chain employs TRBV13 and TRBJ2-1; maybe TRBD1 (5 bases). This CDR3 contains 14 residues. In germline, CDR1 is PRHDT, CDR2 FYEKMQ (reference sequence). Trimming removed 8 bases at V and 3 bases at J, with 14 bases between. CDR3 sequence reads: CASGRAGRYNEQFF. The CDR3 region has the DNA TGTGCCAGCGGTAGGGCAGGGCGCTACAATGAGCAGTTCTTC.

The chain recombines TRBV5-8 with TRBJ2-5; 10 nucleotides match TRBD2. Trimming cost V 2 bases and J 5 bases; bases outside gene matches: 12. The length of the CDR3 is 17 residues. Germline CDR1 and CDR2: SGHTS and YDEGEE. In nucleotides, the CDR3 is TGTGCCAGCAGCTTCCTGCCCGGTAGCGGGGGGCGGGAGACCCAGTACTTC. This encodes CASSFLPGSGGRETQYF. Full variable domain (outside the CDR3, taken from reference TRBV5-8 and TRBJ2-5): EAGVTQSPTHLIKTRGQQATLRCSPISGHTSVYWYQQALGLGLQFLLWYDEGEERNRGNFPPRFSGRQFPNYSSELNVNALELEDSALYLCASSFLPGSGGRETQYFGPGTRLLVL.

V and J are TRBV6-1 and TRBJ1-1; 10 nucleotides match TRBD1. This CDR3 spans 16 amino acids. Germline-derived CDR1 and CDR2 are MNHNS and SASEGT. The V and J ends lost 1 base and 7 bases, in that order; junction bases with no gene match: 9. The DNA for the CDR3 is TGTGCCAGCAGTGAAGGACAGGGGGCCAGCCGGGATGAAGCTTTCTTT. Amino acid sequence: CASSEGQGASRDEAFF.

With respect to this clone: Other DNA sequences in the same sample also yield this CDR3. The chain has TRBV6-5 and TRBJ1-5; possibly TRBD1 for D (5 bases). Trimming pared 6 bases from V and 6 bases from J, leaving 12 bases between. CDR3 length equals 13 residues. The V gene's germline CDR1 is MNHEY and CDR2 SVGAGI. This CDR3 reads CASRGHEGQPQHF. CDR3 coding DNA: TGTGCCAGCAGGGGGCACGAAGGTCAGCCCCAGCATTTT.

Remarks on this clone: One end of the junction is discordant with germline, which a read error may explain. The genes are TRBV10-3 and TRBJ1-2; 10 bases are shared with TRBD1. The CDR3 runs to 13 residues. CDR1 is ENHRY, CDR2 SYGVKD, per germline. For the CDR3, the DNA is TGTGCCATCAGAAGGGGGACAGGGGAAGCTGTGGCCTTC. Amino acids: CAIRRGTGEAVAF.

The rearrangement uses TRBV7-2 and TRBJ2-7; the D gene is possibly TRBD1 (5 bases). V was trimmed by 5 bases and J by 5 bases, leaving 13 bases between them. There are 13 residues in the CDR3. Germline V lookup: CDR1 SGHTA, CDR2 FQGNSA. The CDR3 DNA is TGTGCCAGCAGCCCGAGCAACAGGCACGAGCAGTACTTC. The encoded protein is CASSPSNRHEQYF.

The CDR3 nucleotides read TGTGCCAGCAGTTACGTTCAGGCGGGGGGGCATGAGCAGTTCTTC. It encodes CASSYVQAGGHEQFF. The rearrangement uses TRBV6-5 and TRBJ2-1; TRBD2 matches 9 bases. The trim removed 2 bases at V and 8 bases at J, leaving 7 bases unmatched. Germline values: CDR1 MNHEY, CDR2 SVGAGI. This CDR3 is built from 15 residues.

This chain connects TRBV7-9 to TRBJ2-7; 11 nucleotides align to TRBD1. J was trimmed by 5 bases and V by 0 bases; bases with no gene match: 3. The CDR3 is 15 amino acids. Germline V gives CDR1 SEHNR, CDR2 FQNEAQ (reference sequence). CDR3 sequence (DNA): TGTGCCAGCAGCTTAGCGTGGGACAGGGGGAACGAGCAGTACTTC. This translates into CASSLAWDRGNEQYF. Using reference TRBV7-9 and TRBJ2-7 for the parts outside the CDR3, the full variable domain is DTGVSQNPRHKITKRGQNVTFRCDPISEHNRLYWYRQTLGQGPEFLTYFQNEAQLEKSRLLSDRFSAERPKGSFSTLEIQRTEQGDSAMYLCASSLAWDRGNEQYFGPGTRLTVT.

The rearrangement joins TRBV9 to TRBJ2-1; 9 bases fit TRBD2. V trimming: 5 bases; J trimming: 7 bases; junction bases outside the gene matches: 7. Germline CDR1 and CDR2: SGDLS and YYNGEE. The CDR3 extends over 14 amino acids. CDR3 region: CASSGREGANEQFF. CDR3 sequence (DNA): TGTGCCAGCAGTGGGCGGGAGGGGGCAAATGAGCAGTTCTTC.

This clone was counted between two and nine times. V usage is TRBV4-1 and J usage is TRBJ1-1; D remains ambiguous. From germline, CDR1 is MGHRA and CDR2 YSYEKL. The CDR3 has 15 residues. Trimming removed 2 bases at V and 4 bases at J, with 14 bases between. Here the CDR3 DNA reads TGCGCCAGCAGCCAAATAGCGGGCGGAATCACTGAAGCTTTCTTT. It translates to CASSQIAGGITEAFF.

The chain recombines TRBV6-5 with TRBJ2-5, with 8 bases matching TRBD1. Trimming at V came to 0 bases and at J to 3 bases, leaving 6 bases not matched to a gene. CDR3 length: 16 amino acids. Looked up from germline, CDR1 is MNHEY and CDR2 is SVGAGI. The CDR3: CASSYSRGQPKETQYF. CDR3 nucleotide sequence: TGTGCCAGCAGTTACTCCAGGGGGCAACCTAAAGAGACCCAGTACTTC.

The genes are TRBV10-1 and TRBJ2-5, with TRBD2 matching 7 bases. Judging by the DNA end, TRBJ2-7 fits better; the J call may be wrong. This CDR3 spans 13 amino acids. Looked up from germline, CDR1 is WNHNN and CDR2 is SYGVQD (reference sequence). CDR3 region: CASPSGPSYEQYF. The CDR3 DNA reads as TGCGCCAGTCCTAGCGGCCCCTCCTACGAGCAGTACTTC.

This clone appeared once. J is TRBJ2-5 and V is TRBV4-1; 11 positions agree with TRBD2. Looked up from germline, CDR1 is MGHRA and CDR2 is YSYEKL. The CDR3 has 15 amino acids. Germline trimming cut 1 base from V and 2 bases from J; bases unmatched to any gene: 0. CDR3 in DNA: TGCGCCAGCAGCCAAGGACTAGCGGGACAAGAGACCCAGTACTTC. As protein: CASSQGLAGQETQYF.

Here the CDR3 reads CASSSMTDTNTEAFF. Written as DNA, the CDR3 is TGTGCCAGCAGCTCTATGACAGATACGAACACTGAAGCTTTCTTT. This chain links TRBV9 with TRBJ1-1; a possible D gene is TRBD1 (5 bases). Germline V gene data show CDR1 as SGDLS and CDR2 as YYNGEE. The CDR3 runs to 15 residues. Trimming stripped 4 bases from V and 1 base from J, with 14 bases between.

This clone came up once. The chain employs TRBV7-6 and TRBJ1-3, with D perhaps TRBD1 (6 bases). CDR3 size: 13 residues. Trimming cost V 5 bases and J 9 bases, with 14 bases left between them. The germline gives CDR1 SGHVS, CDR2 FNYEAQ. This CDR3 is CASSPLRGGTIYF. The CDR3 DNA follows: TGTGCCAGCAGCCCCCTGAGGGGGGGCACCATATATTTT.

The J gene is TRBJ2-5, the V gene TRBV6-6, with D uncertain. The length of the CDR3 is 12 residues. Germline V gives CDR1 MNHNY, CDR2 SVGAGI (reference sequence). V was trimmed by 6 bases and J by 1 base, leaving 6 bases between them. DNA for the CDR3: TGTGCCAGCAGAGAAGGCCAAGAGACCCAGTACTTC. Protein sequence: CASREGQETQYF.

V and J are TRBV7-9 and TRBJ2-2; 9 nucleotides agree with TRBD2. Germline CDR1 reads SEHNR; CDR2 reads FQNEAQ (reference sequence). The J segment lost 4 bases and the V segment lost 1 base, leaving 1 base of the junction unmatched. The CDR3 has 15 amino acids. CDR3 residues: CASSLERGATGELFF. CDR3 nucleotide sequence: TGTGCCAGCAGCTTAGAGCGGGGGGCCACCGGGGAGCTGTTTTTT.

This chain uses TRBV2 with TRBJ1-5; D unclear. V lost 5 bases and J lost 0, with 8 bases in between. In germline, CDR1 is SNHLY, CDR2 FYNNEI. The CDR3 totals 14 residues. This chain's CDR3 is CASSLQDSNQPQHF. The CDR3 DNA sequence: TGTGCCAGCAGTCTCCAGGATAGCAATCAGCCCCAGCATTTT.

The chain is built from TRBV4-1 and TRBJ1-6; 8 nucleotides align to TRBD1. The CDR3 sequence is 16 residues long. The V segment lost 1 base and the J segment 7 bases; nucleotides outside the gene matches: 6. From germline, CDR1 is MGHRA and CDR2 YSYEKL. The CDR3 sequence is CASSQAPTGVNSPLHF. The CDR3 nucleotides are TGCGCCAGCAGCCAAGCCCCGACAGGGGTGAATTCACCCCTCCACTTT.

The CDR3 protein is CASSVGGTSVYNEQFF. CDR3 sequence (DNA): TGTGCCAGCAGCGTAGGGGGGACTAGCGTCTACAATGAGCAGTTCTTC. This sequence joins TRBV9 and TRBJ2-1; 10 positions match TRBD2. The junction had 3 bases not matched to a gene; V was cut back by 0 bases and J by 3 bases. Germline CDR1 and CDR2: SGDLS and YYNGEE. The CDR3 totals 16 residues.

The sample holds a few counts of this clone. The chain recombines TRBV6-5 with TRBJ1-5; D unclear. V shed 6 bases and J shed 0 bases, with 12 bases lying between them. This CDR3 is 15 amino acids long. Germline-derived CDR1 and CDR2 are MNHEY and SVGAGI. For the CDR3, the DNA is TGTGCCAGCAGCCCCTTGCAGCCTAGCAATCAGCCCCAGCATTTT. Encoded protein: CASSPLQPSNQPQHF.

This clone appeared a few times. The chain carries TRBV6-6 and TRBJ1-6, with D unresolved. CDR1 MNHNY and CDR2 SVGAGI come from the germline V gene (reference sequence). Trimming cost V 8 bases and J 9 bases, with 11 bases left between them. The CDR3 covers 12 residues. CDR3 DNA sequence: TGTGCCAGCCGGTCCCGGACTTCACCCCTCCACTTT. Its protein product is CASRSRTSPLHF.

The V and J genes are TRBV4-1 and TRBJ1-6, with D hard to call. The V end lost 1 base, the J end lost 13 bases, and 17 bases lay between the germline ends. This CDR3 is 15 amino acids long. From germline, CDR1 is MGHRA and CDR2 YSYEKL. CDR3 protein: CASSQGSLVPRPLHF. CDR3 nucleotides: TGCGCCAGCAGCCAAGGGAGTCTAGTCCCACGGCCCCTCCACTTT.

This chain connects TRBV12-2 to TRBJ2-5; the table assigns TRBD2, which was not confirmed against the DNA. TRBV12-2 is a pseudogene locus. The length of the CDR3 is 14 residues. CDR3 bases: TGTGCAAGTCGCCCCCGAGGAACTGAAGAGACCCAGTACTTC. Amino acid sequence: CASRPRGTEETQYF.